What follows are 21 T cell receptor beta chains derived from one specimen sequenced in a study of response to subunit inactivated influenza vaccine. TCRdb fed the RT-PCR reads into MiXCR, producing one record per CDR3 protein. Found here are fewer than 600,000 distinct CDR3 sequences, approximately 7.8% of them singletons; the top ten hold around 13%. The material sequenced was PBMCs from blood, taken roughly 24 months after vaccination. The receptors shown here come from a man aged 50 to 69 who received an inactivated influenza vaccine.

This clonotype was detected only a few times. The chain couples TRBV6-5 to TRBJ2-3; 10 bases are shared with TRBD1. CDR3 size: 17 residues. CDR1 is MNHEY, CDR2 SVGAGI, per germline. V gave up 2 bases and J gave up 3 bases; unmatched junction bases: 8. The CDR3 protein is CASSYDRQGAGTDTQYF. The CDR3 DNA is TGTGCCAGCAGTTACGACCGACAGGGGGCCGGTACAGATACGCAGTATTTT.

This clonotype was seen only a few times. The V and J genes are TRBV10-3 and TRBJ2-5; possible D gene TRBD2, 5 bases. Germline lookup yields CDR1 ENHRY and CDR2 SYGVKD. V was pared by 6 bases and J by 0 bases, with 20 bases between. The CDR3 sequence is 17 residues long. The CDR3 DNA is TGTGCCATCAGCCGGACTGCAATGGGGTTGAACCAAGAGACCCAGTACTTC. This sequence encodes CAISRTAMGLNQETQYF.

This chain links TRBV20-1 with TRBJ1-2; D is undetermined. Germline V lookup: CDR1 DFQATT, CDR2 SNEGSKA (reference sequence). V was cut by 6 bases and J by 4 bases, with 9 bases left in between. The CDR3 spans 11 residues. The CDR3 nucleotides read TGCAGTGCCCCCCCGAGCTATGGCTACACCTTC. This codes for CSAPPSYGYTF.

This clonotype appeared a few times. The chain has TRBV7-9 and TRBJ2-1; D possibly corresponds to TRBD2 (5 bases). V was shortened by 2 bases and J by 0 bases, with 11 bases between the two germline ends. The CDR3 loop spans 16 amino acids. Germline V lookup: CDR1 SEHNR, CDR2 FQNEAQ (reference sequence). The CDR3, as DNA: TGTGCCAGCAGCTTACCCGGGGTGAGCTCCTACAATGAGCAGTTCTTC. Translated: CASSLPGVSSYNEQFF. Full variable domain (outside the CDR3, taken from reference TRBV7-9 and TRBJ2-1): DTGVSQNPRHKITKRGQNVTFRCDPISEHNRLYWYRQTLGQGPEFLTYFQNEAQLEKSRLLSDRFSAERPKGSFSTLEIQRTEQGDSAMYLCASSLPGVSSYNEQFFGPGTRLTVL.

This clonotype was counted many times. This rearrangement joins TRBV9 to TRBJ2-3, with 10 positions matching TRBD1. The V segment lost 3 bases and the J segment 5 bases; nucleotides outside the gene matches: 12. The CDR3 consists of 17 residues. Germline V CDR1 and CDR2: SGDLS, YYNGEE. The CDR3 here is CASSGAATGGGVDTQYF. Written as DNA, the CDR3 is TGTGCCAGCAGCGGGGCCGCGACAGGGGGCGGAGTAGATACGCAGTATTTT.

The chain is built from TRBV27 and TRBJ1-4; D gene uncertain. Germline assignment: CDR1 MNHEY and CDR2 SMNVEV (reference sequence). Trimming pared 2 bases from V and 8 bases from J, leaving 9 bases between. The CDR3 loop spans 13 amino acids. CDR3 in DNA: TGTGCCAGCAGTTTAAGGCTTAGGGAAAAACTGTTTTTT. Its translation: CASSLRLREKLFF. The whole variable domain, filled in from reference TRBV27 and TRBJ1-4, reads EAQVTQNPRYLITVTGKKLTVTCSQNMNHEYMSWYRQDPGLGLRQIYYSMNVEVTDKGDVPEGYKVSRKEKRNFPLILESPSPNQTSLYFCASSLRLREKLFFGSGTQLSVL.

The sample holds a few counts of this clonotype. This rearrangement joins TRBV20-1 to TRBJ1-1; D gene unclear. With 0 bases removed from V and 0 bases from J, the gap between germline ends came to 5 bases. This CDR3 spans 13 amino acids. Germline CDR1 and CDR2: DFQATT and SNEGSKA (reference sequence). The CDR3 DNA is TGCAGTGCTAGAGATTTTCTGAACACTGAAGCTTTCTTT. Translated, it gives CSARDFLNTEAFF.

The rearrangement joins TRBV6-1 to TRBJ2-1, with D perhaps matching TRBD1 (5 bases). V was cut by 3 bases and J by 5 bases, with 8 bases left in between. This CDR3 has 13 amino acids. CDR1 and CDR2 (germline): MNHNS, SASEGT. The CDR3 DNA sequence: TGTGCCAGCAGTGAGAACAGGAACAATGAGCAGTTCTTC. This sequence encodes CASSENRNNEQFF.

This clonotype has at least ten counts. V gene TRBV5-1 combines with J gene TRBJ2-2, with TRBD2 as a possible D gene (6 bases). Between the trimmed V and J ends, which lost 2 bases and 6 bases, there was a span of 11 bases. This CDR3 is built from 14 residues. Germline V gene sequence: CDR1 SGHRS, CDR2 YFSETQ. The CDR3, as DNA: TGCGCCAGCAGCTTATCGGGGGAGGCCGGGGAGCTGTTTTTT. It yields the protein CASSLSGEAGELFF.

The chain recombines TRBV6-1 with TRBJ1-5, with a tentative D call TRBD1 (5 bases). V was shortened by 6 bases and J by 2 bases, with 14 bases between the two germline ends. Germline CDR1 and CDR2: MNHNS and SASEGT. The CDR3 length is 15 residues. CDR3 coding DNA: TGTGCCAGCAGCCCCTTAGGGGCCGGCAATCAGCCCCAGCATTTT. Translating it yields CASSPLGAGNQPQHF.

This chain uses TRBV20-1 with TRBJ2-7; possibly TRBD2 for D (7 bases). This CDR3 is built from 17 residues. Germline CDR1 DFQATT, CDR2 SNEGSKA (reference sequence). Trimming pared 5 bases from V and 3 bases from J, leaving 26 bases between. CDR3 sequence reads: CSAPPSEFTGRVYEQYF. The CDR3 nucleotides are TGCAGTGCTCCTCCTTCCGAATTCACAGGGAGGGTCTACGAGCAGTACTTC.

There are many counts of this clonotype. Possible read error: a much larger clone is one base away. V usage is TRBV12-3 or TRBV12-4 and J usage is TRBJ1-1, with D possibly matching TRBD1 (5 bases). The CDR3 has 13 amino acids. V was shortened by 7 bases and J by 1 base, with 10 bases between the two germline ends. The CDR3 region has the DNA TGTGCCAGCACTTTTGGGGGGAACACTGAAGCTTTCTTT. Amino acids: CASTFGGNTEAFF.

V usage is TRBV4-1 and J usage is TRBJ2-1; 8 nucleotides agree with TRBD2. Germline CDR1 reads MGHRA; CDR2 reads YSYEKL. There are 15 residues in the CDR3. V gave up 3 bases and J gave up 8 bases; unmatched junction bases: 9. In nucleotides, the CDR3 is TGCGCCAGCAGCCACGCCGGGACTAGTGTTTATGAGCAGTTCTTC. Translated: CASSHAGTSVYEQFF.

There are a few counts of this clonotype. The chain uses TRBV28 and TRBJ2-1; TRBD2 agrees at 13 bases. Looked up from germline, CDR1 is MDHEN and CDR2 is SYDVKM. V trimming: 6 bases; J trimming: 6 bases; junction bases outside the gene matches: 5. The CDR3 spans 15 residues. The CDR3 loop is CASSQLAGGVNEQFF. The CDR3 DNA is TGTGCCAGCAGCCAACTAGCGGGAGGGGTCAATGAGCAGTTCTTC. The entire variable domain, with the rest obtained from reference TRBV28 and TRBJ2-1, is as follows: DVKVTQSSRYLVKRTGEKVFLECVQDMDHENMFWYRQDPGLGLRLIYFSYDVKMKEKGDIPEGYSVSREKKERFSLILESASTNQTSMYLCASSQLAGGVNEQFFGPGTRLTVL.

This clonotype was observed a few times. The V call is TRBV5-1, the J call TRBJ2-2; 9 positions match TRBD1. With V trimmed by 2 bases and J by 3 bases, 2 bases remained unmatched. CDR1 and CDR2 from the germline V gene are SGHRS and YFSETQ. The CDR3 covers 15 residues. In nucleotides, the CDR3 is TGCGCCAGCAGCTTACAGGGGGCGCACACCGGGGAGCTGTTTTTT. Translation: CASSLQGAHTGELFF.

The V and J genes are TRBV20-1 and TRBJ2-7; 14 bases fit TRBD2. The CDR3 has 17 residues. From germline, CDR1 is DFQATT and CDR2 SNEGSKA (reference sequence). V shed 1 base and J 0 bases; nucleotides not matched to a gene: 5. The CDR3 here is CSARGGTSGGSSYEQYF. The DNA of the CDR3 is TGCAGTGCTAGAGGTGGGACTAGCGGGGGTAGCTCCTACGAGCAGTACTTC.

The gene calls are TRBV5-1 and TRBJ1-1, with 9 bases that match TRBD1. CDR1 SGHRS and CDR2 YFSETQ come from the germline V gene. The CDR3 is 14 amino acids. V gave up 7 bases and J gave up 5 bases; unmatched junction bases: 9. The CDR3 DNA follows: TGCGCCAGCGGGATGACAGGGGGTAGGACTGAAGCTTTCTTT. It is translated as CASGMTGGRTEAFF.

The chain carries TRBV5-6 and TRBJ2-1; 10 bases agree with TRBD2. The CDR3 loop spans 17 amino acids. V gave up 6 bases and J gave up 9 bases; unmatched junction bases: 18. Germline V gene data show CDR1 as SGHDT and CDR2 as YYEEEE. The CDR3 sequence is CASTPAGGTSVFSEQFF. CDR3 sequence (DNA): TGTGCCAGCACCCCGGCGGGAGGGACTAGCGTATTTTCTGAGCAGTTCTTC.

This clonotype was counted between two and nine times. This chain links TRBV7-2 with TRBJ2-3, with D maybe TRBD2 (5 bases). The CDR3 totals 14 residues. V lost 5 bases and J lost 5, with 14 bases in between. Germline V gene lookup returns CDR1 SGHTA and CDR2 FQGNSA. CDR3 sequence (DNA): TGTGCCAGCAGCCCTGGGAGAAGAGGAGATACGCAGTATTTT. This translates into CASSPGRRGDTQYF.

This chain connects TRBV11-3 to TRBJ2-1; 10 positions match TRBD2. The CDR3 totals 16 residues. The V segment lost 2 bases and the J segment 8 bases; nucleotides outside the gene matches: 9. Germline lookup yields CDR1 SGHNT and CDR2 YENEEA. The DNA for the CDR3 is TGTGCCAGCAGCTTATACAGCGGGAGGGGTTTTGATGAGCAGTTCTTC. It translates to CASSLYSGRGFDEQFF.

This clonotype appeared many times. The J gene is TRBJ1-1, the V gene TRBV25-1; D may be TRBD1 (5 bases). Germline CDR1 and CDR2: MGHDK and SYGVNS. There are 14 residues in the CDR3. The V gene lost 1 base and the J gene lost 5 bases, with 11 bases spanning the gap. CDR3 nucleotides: TGTGCCAGCAGTGAATGGGGGGTAGGGACTGAAGCTTTCTTT. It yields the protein CASSEWGVGTEAFF. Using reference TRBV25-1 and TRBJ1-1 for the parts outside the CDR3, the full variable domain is EADIYQTPRYLVIGTGKKITLECSQTMGHDKMYWYQQDPGMELHLIHYSYGVNSTEKGDLSSESTVSRIRTEHFPLTLESARPSHTSQYLCASSEWGVGTEAFFGQGTRLTVV.